These 12 T cell receptor beta chains were all obtained from the same sample, sequenced in a study of blood T cell repertoires in COVID-19. Repertoires were generated with immunoSEQ multiplex PCR, while TCRdb's copy carries only in-frame clones and drops some. This sample has fewer than 250,000 clones, with 80% to 90% found just once. The material sequenced was PBMCs or T cells enriched from blood (not recorded which). These receptors were collected from a middle-aged woman with acute COVID-19.

V is TRBV29-1 and J is TRBJ2-1; 9 positions match TRBD1. The CDR3 is made up of 14 amino acids. The germline CDR1 and CDR2 sequences are SQVTM and ANQGSEA. The trim removed 6 bases at V and 9 bases at J, leaving 12 bases unmatched. CDR3 region: CSVVPGQGEIEQFF. The CDR3 DNA reads as TGCAGCGTAGTCCCGGGACAGGGCGAGATTGAGCAGTTCTTC.

The chain combines TRBV4-3 with TRBJ2-7; 11 bases are shared with TRBD2. The CDR3 has 19 amino acids. CDR1 LGHNA and CDR2 YSLEER come from the germline V gene. V shed 0 bases, J shed 4 bases, and the junction held 14 bases outside the gene matches. CDR3 protein: CASSQERLGLTSGIYEQYF. The CDR3 DNA reads TGCGCCAGCAGCCAAGAAAGGCTTGGTTTGACTAGCGGGATTTACGAGCAGTACTTC.

This clone was observed a handful of times. The V gene is TRBV6-1, the J gene TRBJ2-7; 11 bases are shared with TRBD1. The CDR3 covers 15 residues. Trimming cost V 3 bases and J 6 bases; bases outside gene matches: 7. The germline V gene encodes CDR1 MNHNS and CDR2 SASEGT. CDR3 amino acids: CASSDPGTGGIEQYF. CDR3 DNA: TGTGCCAGCAGTGACCCCGGGACAGGGGGGATCGAGCAGTACTTC.

The table lists this clone with a few counts. The CDR3 is CASSLRGRSGAQFF. In nucleotides, the CDR3 is TGTGCCAGCAGCTTACGAGGGCGGTCGGGTGCGCAGTTCTTC. The J gene is TRBJ2-1, the V gene TRBV7-3; possible D gene TRBD2, 5 bases. Germline-derived CDR1 and CDR2 are SGHTA and FQGTGA. The V gene lost 2 bases and the J gene lost 12 bases, with 17 bases spanning the gap. This CDR3 spans 14 amino acids.

The chain is built from TRBV3-1 (or the pseudogene TRBV3-2) and TRBJ2-5; D possibly corresponds to TRBD2 (5 bases). The CDR3 consists of 12 residues. CDR1 is LGHDT and CDR2 is YNNKEL in the germline V gene (reference sequence). Trimming stripped 4 bases from V and 4 bases from J, with 7 bases between. Here the CDR3 DNA reads TGTGCCAGCAGCCGAGGGTTAGAGACCCAGTACTTC. Translated: CASSRGLETQYF.

The chain uses TRBV3-1 (or the pseudogene TRBV3-2) and TRBJ1-2; D is ambiguous. The V and J ends lost 3 bases and 9 bases respectively, with 14 bases between them. The CDR3 has 13 residues. Germline CDR1 reads LGHDT; CDR2 reads YNNKEL (reference sequence). The CDR3 DNA reads TGTGCCAGCAGCCAGCAGGCTAAGAGAAGCTACACCTTC. It yields the protein CASSQQAKRSYTF.

V gene TRBV10-1 combines with J gene TRBJ2-2; D remains ambiguous. Germline values: CDR1 WNHNN, CDR2 SYGVQD (reference sequence). The V end lost 6 bases, the J end lost 6 bases, and 14 bases lay between the germline ends. The CDR3 has 14 amino acids. In DNA form, the CDR3 reads TGCGCCAGCAGCGCGGCCAGTAGAGCCGGGGAGCTGTTTTTT. Its translation: CASSAASRAGELFF.

CDR3 DNA: TGTGCCAGCAGCCCGAGATGGACTAGCGGATGTGAGCAGTTCTTC. Its translation: CASSPRWTSGCEQFF. The rearrangement joins TRBV3-1 (or the pseudogene TRBV3-2) to TRBJ2-1; 10 bases are a match to TRBD2. V lost 4 bases and J lost 9; bases outside the gene matches: 9. This CDR3 is 15 amino acids long. The V gene's germline CDR1 is LGHDT and CDR2 YNNKEL (reference sequence).

This chain joins TRBV4-1 and TRBJ2-3, with D hard to call. The CDR3 extends over 15 amino acids. Germline assignment: CDR1 MGHRA and CDR2 YSYEKL. Trimming took 2 bases from V and 4 from J, leaving 13 bases between them. The CDR3 sequence: CASSQTSLGADTQYF. The DNA for the CDR3 is TGCGCCAGCAGCCAAACCTCCCTCGGAGCAGATACGCAGTATTTT.

The chain joins TRBV6-5 to TRBJ2-5; D not resolved. Germline-derived CDR1 and CDR2 are MNHEY and SVGAGI. V was cut by 4 bases and J by 1 base, with 7 bases left in between. This CDR3 region has 13 residues. DNA of the CDR3: TGTGCCAGCAGTTGGGCCAGCCAAGAGACCCAGTACTTC. The encoded protein is CASSWASQETQYF.

The V and J genes are TRBV3-1 (or the pseudogene TRBV3-2) and TRBJ2-3; TRBD2 matches 9 bases. J lost 8 bases, V lost 4 bases, and 10 bases had no gene match. Per germline, CDR1 LGHDT and CDR2 YNNKEL (reference sequence). The CDR3 sequence is 15 residues long. Written as DNA, the CDR3 is TGTGCCAGCAGCCCGCTTAGCGGGAGTCTGGGTACGCAGTATTTT. Translated, it gives CASSPLSGSLGTQYF.

The rearrangement uses TRBV19 and TRBJ1-2, with D possibly matching TRBD1 (6 bases). CDR1 is LNHDA, CDR2 SQIVND, per germline (reference sequence). The length of the CDR3 is 16 residues. V dropped 1 base and J dropped 10 bases, with 22 bases sitting between them. CDR3 nucleotide sequence: TGTGCCAGTAGTATAGGCCTACAGGGTCGGTCGATGACCTACACCTTC. Its translation: CASSIGLQGRSMTYTF.